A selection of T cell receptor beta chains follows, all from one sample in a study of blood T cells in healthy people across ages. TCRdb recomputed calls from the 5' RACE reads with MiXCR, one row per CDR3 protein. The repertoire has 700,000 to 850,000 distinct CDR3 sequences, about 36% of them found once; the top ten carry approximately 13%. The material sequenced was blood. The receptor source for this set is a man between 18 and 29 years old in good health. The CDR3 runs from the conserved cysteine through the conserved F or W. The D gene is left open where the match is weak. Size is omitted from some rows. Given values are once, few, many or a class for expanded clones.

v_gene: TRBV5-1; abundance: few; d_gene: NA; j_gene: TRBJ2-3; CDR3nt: TGCGCCAGCAGCTTGGCGGGACCCCCAGATACGCAGTATTTT; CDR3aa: CASSLAGPPDTQYF
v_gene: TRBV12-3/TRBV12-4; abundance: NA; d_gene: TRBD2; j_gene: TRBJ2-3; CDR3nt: TGTGCCACAAGGGAGCGGGGAGTCAACGCAGATACGCAGTATTTT; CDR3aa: CATRERGVNADTQYF
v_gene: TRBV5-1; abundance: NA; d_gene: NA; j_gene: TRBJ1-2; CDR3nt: TGCGCCAGCAGCTTGGAAGGGACGGCGGGAGGCTACACCTTC; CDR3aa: CASSLEGTAGGYTF
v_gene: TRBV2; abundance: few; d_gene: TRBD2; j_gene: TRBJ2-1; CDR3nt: TGTGCCAGCAGCGGAAGCGGGGGACCCTCCTACAATGAGCAGTTCTTC; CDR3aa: CASSGSGGPSYNEQFF
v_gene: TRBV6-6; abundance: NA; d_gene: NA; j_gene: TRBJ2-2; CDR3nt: TGTGCCAGCAATCCGAACAGGAGGAACACCGGGGAGCTGTTTTTT; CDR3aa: CASNPNRRNTGELFF
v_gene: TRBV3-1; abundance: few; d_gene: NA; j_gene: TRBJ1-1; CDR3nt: TGTGCCAGCAGCCATAGGGACACAGGAGAAGCTTTCTTT; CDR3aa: CASSHRDTGEAFF
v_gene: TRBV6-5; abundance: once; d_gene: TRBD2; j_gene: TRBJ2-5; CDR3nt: TGTGCCGGCAGTTACCCTGGCGGGGGGGCTAATGAGCAGTACTTC; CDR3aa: CAGSYPGGGANEQYF
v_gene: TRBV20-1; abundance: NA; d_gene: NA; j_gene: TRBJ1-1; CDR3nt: TGCAGTGCTAGATCCCGACAGCATCTGAACACTGAAGCTTTCTTT; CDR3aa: CSARSRQHLNTEAFF
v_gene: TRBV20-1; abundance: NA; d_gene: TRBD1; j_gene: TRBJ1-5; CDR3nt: TGCAGTGCTCCAAGACAGGGACATCAGCCCCAGCATTTT; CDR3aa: CSAPRQGHQPQHF
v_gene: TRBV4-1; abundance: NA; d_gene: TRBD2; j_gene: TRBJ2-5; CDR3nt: TGCGCCAGCAGCTTTGGACTAGCGGAAGAGACCCAGTACTTC; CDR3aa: CASSFGLAEETQYF
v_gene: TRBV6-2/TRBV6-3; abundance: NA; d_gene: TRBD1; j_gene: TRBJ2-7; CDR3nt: TGTGCCAGCAACAACATCGGGACAGACTTTTACGAGCAGTACTTC; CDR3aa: CASNNIGTDFYEQYF
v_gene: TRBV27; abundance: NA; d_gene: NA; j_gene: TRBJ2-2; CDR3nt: TGTGCCAGCAGTCTCCAAAGACCCCAGGGGATGAGAACCACCGGGGAGCTGTTTTTT; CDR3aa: CASSLQRPQGMRTTGELFF
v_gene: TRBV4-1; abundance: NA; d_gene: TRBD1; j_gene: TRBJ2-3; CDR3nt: TGCGCCAGCAGCCAAGTTGCAGGGGGCTGGAATACGCAGTATTTT; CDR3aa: CASSQVAGGWNTQYF
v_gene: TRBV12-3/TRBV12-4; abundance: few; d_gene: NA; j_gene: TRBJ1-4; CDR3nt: TGTGCCAGCAGTTTTGGGCAGGGTGGCGTTCTGGAAAAACTGTTTTTT; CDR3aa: CASSFGQGGVLEKLFF
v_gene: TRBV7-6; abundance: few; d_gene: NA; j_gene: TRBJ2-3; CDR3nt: TGTGCCAGCAGCGCCTATAATGGGGATACGCAGTATTTT; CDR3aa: CASSAYNGDTQYF
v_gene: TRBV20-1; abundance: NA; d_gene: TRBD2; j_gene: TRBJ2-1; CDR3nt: TGCAGTGCTAGACGGAGCGGGAGTAAGAATGAGCAGTTCTTC; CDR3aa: CSARRSGSKNEQFF
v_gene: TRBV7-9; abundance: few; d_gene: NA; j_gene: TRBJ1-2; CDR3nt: TGTGCCAGCAGCCGTACCGGGCCTAACCTTCGGGGCTACACCTTC; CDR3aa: CASSRTGPNLRGYTF
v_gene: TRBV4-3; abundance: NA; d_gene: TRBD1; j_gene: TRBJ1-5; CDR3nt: TGCGCCAGCAGCCCGGACAGGAATAGCAATCAGCCCCAGCATTTT; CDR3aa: CASSPDRNSNQPQHF
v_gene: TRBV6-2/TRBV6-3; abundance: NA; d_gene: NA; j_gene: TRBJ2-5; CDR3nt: TGTGCCAGCAGCCGACCCGTCCTCTGGGAGACCCAGTACTTC; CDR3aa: CASSRPVLWETQYF
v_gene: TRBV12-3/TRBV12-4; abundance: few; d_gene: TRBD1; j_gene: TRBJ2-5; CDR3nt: TGTGCCAGCAGCGGCACAGGGGGCTTATCAGAGACCCAGTACTTC; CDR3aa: CASSGTGGLSETQYF
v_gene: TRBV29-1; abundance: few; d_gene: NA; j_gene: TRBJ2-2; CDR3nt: TGCAGCGTTCACACGAACACCGGGGAGCTGTTTTTT; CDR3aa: CSVHTNTGELFF
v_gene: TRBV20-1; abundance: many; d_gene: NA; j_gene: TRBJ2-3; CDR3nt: TGCAGTGCTAGGACGCAAGATACGCAGTATTTT; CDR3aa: CSARTQDTQYF
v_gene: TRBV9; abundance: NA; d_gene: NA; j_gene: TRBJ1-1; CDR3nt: TGTGCCAGCAGCGTAGGTCCAGTGAACACTGAAGCTTTCTTT; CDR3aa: CASSVGPVNTEAFF
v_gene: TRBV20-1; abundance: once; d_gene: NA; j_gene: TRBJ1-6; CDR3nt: TGCAGTGCTCGCCGAATGGGCGGGAATCGTTCACCCCTCCACTTT; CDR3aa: CSARRMGGNRSPLHF
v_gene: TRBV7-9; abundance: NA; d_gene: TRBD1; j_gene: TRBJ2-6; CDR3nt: TGTGCCAGCAGCACTACAGGGGGCTCTGGGGCCAACGTCCTGACTTTC; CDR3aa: CASSTTGGSGANVLTF
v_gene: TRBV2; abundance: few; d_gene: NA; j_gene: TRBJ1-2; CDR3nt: TGTGCCAGCAGTGAACTGGGGTGGGATAATGGCTACACCTTC; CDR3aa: CASSELGWDNGYTF
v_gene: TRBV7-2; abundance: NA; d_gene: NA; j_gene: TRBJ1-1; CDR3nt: TGTGCCAGCAGCTTAGTGGGCAGAGGTGCCACTGAAGCTTTCTTT; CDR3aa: CASSLVGRGATEAFF
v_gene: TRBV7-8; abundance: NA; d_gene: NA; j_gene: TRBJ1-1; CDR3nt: TGTGCCAGCAGCTTAGATTGGGTGGCGAGCGTCACTGAAGCTTTCTTT; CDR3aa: CASSLDWVASVTEAFF
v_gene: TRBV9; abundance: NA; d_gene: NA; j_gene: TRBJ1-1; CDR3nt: TGTGCCAGCAGCGTCGATGGGACACTTGGTGAAGCTTTCTTT; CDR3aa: CASSVDGTLGEAFF
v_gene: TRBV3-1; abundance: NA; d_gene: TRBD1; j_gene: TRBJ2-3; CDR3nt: TGTGCCAGCAGCCAACGGGACAGGGGCACAGATACGCGGTATTTT; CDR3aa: CASSQRDRGTDTRYF
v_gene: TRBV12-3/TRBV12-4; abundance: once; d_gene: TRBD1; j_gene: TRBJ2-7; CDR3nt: TGTGCCAGCAGTTCTATCCTGCTCCGGGACAGGGGGATTAAGTTGAATGTGCAGTACTTC; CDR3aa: CASSSILLRDRGIKLNVQYF
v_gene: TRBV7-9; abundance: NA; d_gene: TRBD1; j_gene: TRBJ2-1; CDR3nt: TGTGCCAGCAGCTTATCTAGGGACAGGGCATGGAATGAGCAGTTCTTC; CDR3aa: CASSLSRDRAWNEQFF
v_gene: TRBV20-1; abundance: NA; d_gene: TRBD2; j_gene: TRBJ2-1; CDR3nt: TGCAGTGCTAGCGATCCCGGACTAGCGGGGACTTACAATGAGCAGTTCTTC; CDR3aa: CSASDPGLAGTYNEQFF